The sequence of this TCR beta chain was determined in a study of T cells in Graves' hyperthyroidism and ophthalmopathy. Study information: At the time of initial diagnosis and before any treatment, peripheral blood was collected.

In this sample, this clonotype turned up many times. The antigen is undetermined. RNA transcripts provided the source from which TCR beta CDR3 regions were amplified. HTBI primers were the set used in a first-round RT-PCR of the TCR CDR3. In TCRdb, the multiplex PCR reads were re-called with MiXCR into one record per CDR3 protein. The sample shows about 290,000 distinct CDR3 sequences, more than 10% of them seen only once. Study-level points and caveats: Blood shared most expanded thyroid clonotypes above 0.001.

This clonotype was obtained from a woman aged 25 to 45 with Graves' hyperthyroidism that later progressed to Graves' ophthalmopathy. What was sequenced was blood.

The CDR3 loop reads CASSLGGQNYEQYF. CDR3 nucleotide sequence: TGTGCCAGCAGTCTCGGCGGACAGAACTACGAGCAGTACTTC. The genes are TRBV27 and TRBJ2-7; D might be TRBD1 (6 bases). Trimming removed 5 bases at V and 3 bases at J, with 14 bases between. Germline lookup yields CDR1 MNHEY and CDR2 SMNVEV (reference sequence). The CDR3 runs 14 residues.